These T cell receptor beta chains were read from a single sample in a study of glioma-infiltrating T cells. TCRdb reprocessed the multiplex PCR reads with MiXCR, giving one entry per CDR3 protein. The table includes about 400,000 distinct CDR3 sequences, 41% detected once. Sequencing was done on a sample of glioma tissue, nonneoplastic brain tissue, or PBMCs (not recorded which). The receptors were gathered from a human donor with low-grade glioma or glioblastoma, undergoing nonglioma brain surgery, or in good health (not recorded which). Both conserved end residues are trimmed from each CDR3. Each record gives: CDR3 protein, V gene, J gene.

cdr3_aa: ATSRRGNSRGTEAF; v_call: TRBV15; j_call: TRBJ1-1
cdr3_aa: ATSDRFWETQY; v_call: TRBV24-1; j_call: TRBJ2-5
cdr3_aa: ASSSRGVTSTDTQY; v_call: TRBV28; j_call: TRBJ2-3
cdr3_aa: ASSSWTRADEQY; v_call: TRBV6-1; j_call: TRBJ2-7
cdr3_aa: ASSPGPGQPQY; v_call: TRBV7-6; j_call: NA
cdr3_aa: ASSLVPGEETQY; v_call: TRBV5-1; j_call: TRBJ2-5
cdr3_aa: SAREGASGSYEQY; v_call: TRBV20-1; j_call: TRBJ2-7
cdr3_aa: ASSLSGNSYNEQF; v_call: TRBV5-5; j_call: TRBJ2-1
cdr3_aa: ASSPQTIRSVGYT; v_call: TRBV18; j_call: TRBJ1-2
cdr3_aa: ASSQDRGVSSYNEQF; v_call: TRBV4-1; j_call: TRBJ2-1
cdr3_aa: ASSLGGGSNYGYT; v_call: TRBV7-2; j_call: TRBJ1-2
cdr3_aa: ASSSGLAVVNKQL; v_call: TRBV7-2; j_call: TRBJ2-1
cdr3_aa: ASSFNRYNEQF; v_call: TRBV12-3/TRBV12-4; j_call: TRBJ2-1
cdr3_aa: ASSVDSGSYNEQF; v_call: TRBV9; j_call: TRBJ2-1
cdr3_aa: SALRGDSNQPQH; v_call: TRBV20-1; j_call: TRBJ1-5
cdr3_aa: SAIYTGELF; v_call: TRBV20-1; j_call: TRBJ2-2
cdr3_aa: ASSFRRSQETQY; v_call: TRBV7-2; j_call: TRBJ2-5
cdr3_aa: ATSRSGNLYNEQF; v_call: TRBV15; j_call: TRBJ2-1
cdr3_aa: ATWDRGYSEAF; v_call: TRBV6-5; j_call: TRBJ1-1
cdr3_aa: ASSYPANEQY; v_call: TRBV6-2/TRBV6-3; j_call: TRBJ2-7
cdr3_aa: ASSQERADSLYSNQPQH; v_call: TRBV4-3; j_call: TRBJ1-5
cdr3_aa: ASSPGTGVLEQY; v_call: TRBV4-1; j_call: TRBJ2-7
cdr3_aa: ATSRGETRVRETQY; v_call: TRBV15; j_call: TRBJ2-5
cdr3_aa: ASSLGIGGGSGGSYEQY; v_call: TRBV13; j_call: TRBJ2-7
cdr3_aa: ASSPGGHNYGYT; v_call: TRBV19; j_call: TRBJ1-2
cdr3_aa: ASSGDRVYGYT; v_call: TRBV2; j_call: TRBJ1-2